These T cell receptor beta chains were read from a single sample in a study of blood T cells in healthy people across ages. TCRdb itself ran the 5' RACE reads through MiXCR, one entry per CDR3 protein. Here the sample spans around 600,000 distinct CDR3 sequences, 45% to 55% being singletons. Sequencing used blood. Receptor source: a man older than 75 in good health. Each CDR3 is given without its conserved first and last residue.

v_call cdr3_aa
TRBV7-2 ASSLEGQGNYQPQH
TRBV2 ASREGTSGGFARGTQY
TRBV6-6 ASSGRDYGHT
TRBV20-1 SARFLGGELF
TRBV2 ASSEALRKTDTQY
TRBV20-1 SARMGQYNQPQH
TRBV20-1 SAPPLRAGGQETQY
TRBV20-1 SAETPGLAGRQY
TRBV7-2 ASSPRQFQPQH
TRBV29-1 SVGFSSFYGYT
TRBV10-3 ATQGHHQETQY
TRBV5-1 ASSSGLAGIDTQY
TRBV7-2 ASSLDSASYTQY
TRBV5-1 ASRRDSLPQETQY
TRBV12-3/TRBV12-4 ASSTTDTDTQY
TRBV20-1 SARVPGQDQETQY
TRBV29-1 NLDISYLPGEQF
TRBV20-1 SARDGGQGNTGELF
TRBV29-1 SVLARRVNTEAF
TRBV6-2/TRBV6-3 ASRSQGYGYT
TRBV6-2/TRBV6-3 ASSPRDRSRETQY
TRBV12-2 AKSPQGTKREY
TRBV24-1 ATSDLWETQY
TRBV29-1 SVDNRETEAF
TRBV5-1 ASSLEGGPHEQY
TRBV27 ASSVVLADNEQF
TRBV12-3/TRBV12-4 ASSRTMADTQY
TRBV6-6 ASMAREVQPQH
TRBV18 ASSPFATGRSNEQF
TRBV6-1 ASSESGLGGNEQF
TRBV4-2 ASSQGGLGTYEQY
TRBV20-1 SAPTNEWATDTQY
TRBV5-1 ASSLSRDNSPLH
TRBV6-2/TRBV6-3 ASGYGNEQF
TRBV5-1 ASSSDAGGSHNEQF
TRBV5-1 ASSSLAGGQNEQY
TRBV27 ASSRGGWETQY